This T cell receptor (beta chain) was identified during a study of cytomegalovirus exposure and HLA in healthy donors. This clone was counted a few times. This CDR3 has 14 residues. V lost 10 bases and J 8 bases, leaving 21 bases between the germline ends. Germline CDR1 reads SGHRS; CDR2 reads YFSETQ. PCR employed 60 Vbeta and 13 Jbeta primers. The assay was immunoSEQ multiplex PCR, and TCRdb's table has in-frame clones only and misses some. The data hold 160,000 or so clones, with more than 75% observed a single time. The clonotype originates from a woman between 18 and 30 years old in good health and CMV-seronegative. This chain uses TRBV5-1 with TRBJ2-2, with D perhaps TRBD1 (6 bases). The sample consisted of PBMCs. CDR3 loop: CAGGVDPAVGELFF. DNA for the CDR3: TGCGCCGGGGGCGTTGACCCCGCAGTAGGGGAGCTGTTTTTT.